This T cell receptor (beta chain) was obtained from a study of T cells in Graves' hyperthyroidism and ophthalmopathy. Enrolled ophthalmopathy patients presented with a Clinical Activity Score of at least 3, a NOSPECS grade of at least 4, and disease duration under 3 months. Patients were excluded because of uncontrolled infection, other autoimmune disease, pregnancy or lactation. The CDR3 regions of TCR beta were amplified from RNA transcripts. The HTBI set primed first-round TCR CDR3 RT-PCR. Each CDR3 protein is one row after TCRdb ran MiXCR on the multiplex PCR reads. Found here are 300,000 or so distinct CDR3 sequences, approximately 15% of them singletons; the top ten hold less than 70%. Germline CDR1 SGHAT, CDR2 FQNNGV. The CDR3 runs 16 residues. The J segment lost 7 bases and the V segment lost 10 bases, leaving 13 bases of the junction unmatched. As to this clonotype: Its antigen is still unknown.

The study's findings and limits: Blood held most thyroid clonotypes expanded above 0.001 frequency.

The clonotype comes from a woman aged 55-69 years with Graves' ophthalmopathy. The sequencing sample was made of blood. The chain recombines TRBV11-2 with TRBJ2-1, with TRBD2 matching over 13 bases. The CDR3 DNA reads TGTGCCACCAGTGATCCTACTAGCGGGGGGGCTAATGAGCAGTTCTTC. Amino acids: CATSDPTSGGANEQFF.